The 7 T cell receptor beta chains in this list originate from one sample, sequenced in a study of blood T cell repertoires in COVID-19. The data were produced by immunoSEQ multiplex PCR, yet TCRdb's version contains in-frame clones alone and is incomplete. The sample records 80,000 to 100,000 clones, approximately 79% being singletons. The specimen sequenced was peripheral blood. These receptor sequences come from a man aged 65-85 years with COVID-19, enrolled during active disease.

The chain's CDR3 is CASSQDEGQGIGYTF. CDR3 in DNA: TGCGCCAGCAGCCAAGATGAGGGACAGGGGATTGGCTACACCTTC. This chain uses TRBV4-1 with TRBJ1-2, with TRBD1 matching over 10 bases. Trimming cost V 0 bases and J 7 bases; bases outside gene matches: 5. The CDR3 length is 15 residues. The germline gives CDR1 MGHRA, CDR2 YSYEKL.

V is TRBV19 and J is TRBJ2-1; D unresolved. The CDR3 spans 13 residues. Germline loops: CDR1 LNHDA, CDR2 SQIVND (reference sequence). V was cut by 4 bases and J by 6 bases, with 10 bases left in between. CDR3 protein: CASSSAITNEQFF. The CDR3 nucleotides read TGTGCCAGTAGTAGTGCTATTACCAATGAGCAGTTCTTC.

The chain combines TRBV15 with TRBJ2-7; 9 positions match TRBD2. The CDR3 is made up of 15 amino acids. Losses at the gene ends were 1 base for V and 2 bases for J; bases not matched to a gene: 3. CDR1 is LNHNV, CDR2 YYDKDF, per germline (reference sequence). CDR3 loop: CATSRGASGTYEQYF. The DNA of the CDR3 is TGTGCCACCAGCAGAGGGGCTAGCGGGACCTACGAGCAGTACTTC.

This chain connects TRBV5-1 to TRBJ2-3; D gene ambiguous. Trimming left V 6 bases short and J 0 bases short, with 14 bases between. The CDR3 is made up of 15 amino acids. The germline gives CDR1 SGHRS, CDR2 YFSETQ. The CDR3 reads CASKTRPLSTDTQYF. The CDR3 DNA follows: TGCGCCAGCAAAACGCGTCCTCTTAGCACAGATACGCAGTATTTT.

The chain is built from TRBV9 and TRBJ2-2; D ambiguous. The CDR3 extends over 14 amino acids. The germline V gene encodes CDR1 SGDLS and CDR2 YYNGEE. V lost 0 bases and J lost 4, with 7 bases in between. CDR3: CASSVGHFTGELFF. The CDR3 nucleotides read TGTGCCAGCAGCGTAGGCCACTTCACCGGGGAGCTGTTTTTT.

V is TRBV7-2 and J is TRBJ1-1; D gene unclear. Germline V gene sequence: CDR1 SGHTA, CDR2 FQGNSA. Trimming removed 6 bases from V and 1 base from J, with 15 bases in between. The CDR3 extends over 15 amino acids. The CDR3 loop reads CASSLLWAGNTEAFF. DNA of the CDR3: TGTGCCAGCAGTCTACTTTGGGCGGGGAACACTGAAGCTTTCTTT.

This clone was found once. The V call is TRBV28, the J call TRBJ2-5; D might be TRBD2 (5 bases). Germline values: CDR1 MDHEN, CDR2 SYDVKM. Trimming pared 10 bases from V and 5 bases from J, leaving 20 bases between. The CDR3 runs 14 residues. Here the CDR3 reads CAISLIGDLETQYF. The CDR3 nucleotides are TGTGCCATCTCACTCATCGGGGATTTGGAGACCCAGTACTTC.